This T cell receptor beta chain derives from a study of blood T cell repertoires in COVID-19. This clone was detected once. How the authors handled the data: By means of reference gene primer amplification, nucleated cell counts were estimated. TCRdb's table, derived via immunoSEQ multiplex PCR, lists solely in-frame clones and lacks some. The DNA gave D and trimming, while V, J and clone size come from that table. The table lists 67,000 or so clones, roughly 86% of them singletons. Germline CDR1 and CDR2: LGHNT and FRNRAP. There are 18 residues in the CDR3. The V and J ends lost 3 bases and 0 bases respectively, with 17 bases between them.

This chain links TRBV12-5 with TRBJ2-2; no clear D gene. Sequenced input: peripheral blood. This clonotype originated in a woman in her 70s with acute or convalescent COVID-19. The CDR3 loop reads CASGFLEVREPNTGELFF. The CDR3 bases are TGTGCTAGTGGTTTCCTCGAGGTCCGAGAACCGAACACCGGGGAGCTGTTTTTT.